The source of this TCR beta chain is a study of T cell changes during pregnancy in multiple sclerosis. Germline V gene data show CDR1 as GTSNPN and CDR2 as SVGIG (reference sequence). The CDR3 contains 12 residues. V gave up 5 bases and J gave up 5 bases, with 12 bases separating them. Data came from immunoSEQ multiplex PCR; TCRdb stores just in-frame clones and leaves some out. This sample has 100,000 to 130,000 clones, with 85% to 95% found just once. The sequenced sample was peripheral blood, obtained in the third trimester of pregnancy. The source of this sequence is a female donor in good health, enrolled as a control in a pregnancy study. The chain couples TRBV30 to TRBJ1-2, with a tentative D call TRBD1 (5 bases). CDR3 sequence: CAWELGGYGYTF. CDR3 nucleotides: TGTGCCTGGGAACTGGGGGGATATGGCTACACCTTC.